One sample yielded the 18 T cell receptor beta chains listed below, sequenced in a study of TIL therapy for anti-PD-1-resistant metastatic lung cancer (dated by TCRdb to the early 2020s). TCR beta CDR3 regions were amplified from genomic DNA by bias-controlled multiplex PCR with the immunoSEQ v3 hsTCRB kit. TCRdb obtained this table from immuneACCESS and retained in-frame rearrangements with V and J assigned. These tables miss some clones; where compared with another copy, unresolved V genes account for less than half of the shortfall, and the remainder is unexplained. The sample table lists about 45,000 clones, 70% to 85% of them with a count of one. The ten largest clones take up roughly 16% of the sample. The time point label on this specimen signifies: pre-treatment sample, taken before nivolumab and TIL therapy. The input for sequencing was blood, taken at baseline. These TCRs come from a man between 65 and 80 years old with non-small cell lung cancer.

The chain combines TRBV7-3 with TRBJ2-5, with D tentatively TRBD2 (6 bases). The CDR3 is 16 amino acids. In germline, CDR1 is SGHTA, CDR2 FQGTGA. The V end lost 2 bases, the J end lost 2 bases, and 15 bases lay between the germline ends. CDR3 in amino acids: CASSLGDRGVQETQYF. In DNA, the CDR3 is TGTGCCAGCAGCTTAGGTGACCGCGGGGTACAAGAGACCCAGTACTTC.

V is TRBV10-1 and J is TRBJ2-3; 8 bases map to TRBD1. V gave up 5 bases and J gave up 1 base; unmatched junction bases: 2. This CDR3 spans 14 amino acids. Germline lookup yields CDR1 WNHNN and CDR2 SYGVQD (reference sequence). CDR3 loop: CASSLDRGTDTQYF. The CDR3 DNA is TGCGCCAGCAGTCTGGACAGGGGCACAGATACGCAGTATTTT.

V is TRBV2 and J is TRBJ1-1; 8 bases match TRBD1. The CDR3 consists of 15 residues. The V gene end was trimmed by 1 base and the J gene end by 4 bases; junction bases not matched to a gene: 5. Per the germline V gene, CDR1 is SNHLY and CDR2 is FYNNEI. The DNA of the CDR3 is TGTGCCAGCAGTGAAGGGGCAGGGGGCGTCACTGAAGCTTTCTTT. It encodes CASSEGAGGVTEAFF.

The chain links TRBV5-1 to TRBJ1-1; 10 bases line up with TRBD1. Germline CDR1 SGHRS, CDR2 YFSETQ. CDR3 length: 16 amino acids. The J segment lost 0 bases and the V segment lost 2 bases, leaving 4 bases of the junction unmatched. The DNA of the CDR3 is TGCGCCAGCAGCTTAAGGGGGACAGGGGTGAACACTGAAGCTTTCTTT. Protein product: CASSLRGTGVNTEAFF. The full variable domain, rest sourced from reference TRBV5-1 and TRBJ1-1, is KAGVTQTPRYLIKTRGQQVTLSCSPISGHRSVSWYQQTPGQGLQFLFEYFSETQRNKGNFPGRFSGRQFSNSRSEMNVSTLELGDSALYLCASSLRGTGVNTEAFFGQGTRLTVV.

This clone was detected once. CDR3 in amino acids: CASSQSLTDTQYF. The DNA of the CDR3 is TGTGCCAGCAGCCAATCCCTCACAGATACGCAGTATTTT. The chain is built from TRBV4-2 and TRBJ2-3; no firm D call. The CDR3 has 13 amino acids. CDR1 is LGHNA, CDR2 YNFKEQ, per germline. The V and J ends lost 2 bases and 2 bases respectively, with 5 bases between them.

The chain combines TRBV5-1 with TRBJ2-7, with 7 bases aligning to TRBD2. The germline CDR1 and CDR2 sequences are SGHRS and YFSETQ. This CDR3 has 24 amino acids. V shed 2 bases and J 6 bases; nucleotides not matched to a gene: 38. The CDR3 DNA reads as TGCGCCAGCAGCTTCCTTTCCGGGACTAAAAATCCGGGTCCCCCAAGGGTAAGCCTTTCCGAGCAGTACTTC. It specifies CASSFLSGTKNPGPPRVSLSEQYF.

The chain links TRBV19 to TRBJ2-4; possibly TRBD2 for D (6 bases). The CDR3 is made up of 14 amino acids. Germline CDR1 and CDR2: LNHDA and SQIVND (reference sequence). V was trimmed by 6 bases and J by 8 bases, leaving 17 bases between them. CDR3 coding DNA: TGTGCCAGTAGCCTCGGGAGCGGGTGGGACATTCAGTACTTC. Its translation: CASSLGSGWDIQYF. The full variable domain, completed using reference TRBV19 and TRBJ2-4, is DGGITQSPKYLFRKEGQNVTLSCEQNLNHDAMYWYRQDPGQGLRLIYYSQIVNDFQKGDIAEGYSVSREKKESFPLTVTSAQKNPTAFYLCASSLGSGWDIQYFGAGTRLSVL.

The V gene is TRBV29-1, the J gene TRBJ2-1; TRBD2 aligns across 9 bases. In germline, CDR1 is SQVTM, CDR2 ANQGSEA. This CDR3 region has 16 residues. With 7 bases clipped from V and 6 bases from J, the junction kept 16 bases outside the gene matches. This chain's CDR3 is CSARGDSGSSGNEQFF. In DNA form, the CDR3 reads TGCAGCGCCCGTGGCGATAGCGGGAGTAGTGGCAATGAGCAGTTCTTC.

This chain joins TRBV28 and TRBJ1-5; the D gene is possibly TRBD1 (5 bases). The length of the CDR3 is 15 residues. Germline V gene sequence: CDR1 MDHEN, CDR2 SYDVKM. V lost 5 bases, J lost 0 bases, and 11 bases lay in between. CDR3 DNA sequence: TGTGCCAGCAGTAGGGGACCGTATAGCAATCAGCCCCAGCATTTT. Protein: CASSRGPYSNQPQHF.

This chain joins TRBV5-1 and TRBJ2-5; unclear D gene. The CDR3 consists of 15 residues. V was shortened by 5 bases and J by 3 bases, with 17 bases between the two germline ends. Germline loops: CDR1 SGHRS, CDR2 YFSETQ. CDR3 in DNA: TGCGCCAGCAGTTCAACGGACGGAAAAAAAGAGACCCAGTACTTC. Translated, it gives CASSSTDGKKETQYF.

This chain joins TRBV4-2 and TRBJ1-2; D perhaps matches TRBD1 (5 bases). V lost 0 bases, J lost 6 bases, and 8 bases lay in between. The CDR3 has 13 residues. Germline-derived CDR1 and CDR2 are LGHNA and YNFKEQ. The CDR3 DNA sequence: TGTGCCAGCAGCCAAGAGAGGGGTGATGGCTACACCTTC. This sequence encodes CASSQERGDGYTF.

V usage is TRBV4-3 and J usage is TRBJ2-3; 14 nucleotides line up with TRBD2. J lost 4 bases, V lost 1 base, and 16 bases had no gene match. Germline loops: CDR1 LGHNA, CDR2 YSLEER. The CDR3 length is 21 residues. The CDR3 DNA is TGCGCCAGCAGCCAAGTCAGCCCCTCGGTTCGGACTAGCGGGAGGTCAGATACGCAGTATTTT. This gives the protein CASSQVSPSVRTSGRSDTQYF.

This clone has only one observation. This chain connects TRBV25-1 to TRBJ2-7, with TRBD2 matching 13 bases. The CDR3 contains 18 residues. V dropped 2 bases and J dropped 3; count of bases not matched to a gene: 10. CDR1 is MGHDK and CDR2 is SYGVNS in the germline V gene. CDR3 in DNA: TGTGCCAGCAGTGAAATAAGGACTAGCGGGAGACCCAGCTACGAGCAGTACTTC. The encoded protein is CASSEIRTSGRPSYEQYF.

This clone was counted a single time. Distinct nucleotide sequences in the sample also encode this CDR3. The chain joins TRBV5-6 to TRBJ1-1; D unresolved. The CDR3 sequence is 14 residues long. Germline V CDR1 and CDR2: SGHDT, YYEEEE. V gave up 0 bases and J gave up 1 base, with 7 bases separating them. The CDR3: CASSLDGGNTEAFF. The CDR3 DNA reads as TGTGCCAGCAGCTTGGATGGAGGGAACACTGAAGCTTTCTTT.

V and J are TRBV9 and TRBJ2-3; unclear D gene. CDR3 length: 10 amino acids. V was pared by 7 bases and J by 7 bases, with 7 bases between. Germline V CDR1 and CDR2: SGDLS, YYNGEE. The CDR3 sequence: CASGEYTQYF. Written as DNA, the CDR3 is TGTGCCAGCGGAGAGTATACGCAGTATTTT.

This clone was counted only a few times. This chain uses TRBV18 with TRBJ1-2; weak D call: TRBD1 (6 bases). Germline V gene sequence: CDR1 KGHSH, CDR2 LQKENI. V gave up 4 bases and J gave up 0 bases, with 12 bases separating them. The CDR3 length is 15 residues. The CDR3, as DNA: TGTGCCAGCTCACGCGGACAGTCGTCTAACTATGGCTACACCTTC. Residues: CASSRGQSSNYGYTF. Full variable domain (remainder filled in from reference TRBV18 and TRBJ1-2): NAGVMQNPRHLVRRRGQEARLRCSPMKGHSHVYWYRQLPEEGLKFMVYLQKENIIDESGMPKERFSAEFPKEGPSILRIQQVVRGDSAAYFCASSRGQSSNYGYTFGSGTRLTVV.

This chain joins TRBV27 and TRBJ2-3; 12 positions match TRBD2. This CDR3 contains 16 residues. Germline V lookup: CDR1 MNHEY, CDR2 SMNVEV (reference sequence). J lost 7 bases, V lost 3 bases, and 8 bases had no gene match. The CDR3 region is CASSFRLAGVTHTQYF. CDR3 coding DNA: TGTGCCAGCAGTTTCCGACTAGCGGGAGTGACACATACGCAGTATTTT.

The chain uses TRBV10-3 and TRBJ1-6; D gene unclear. The germline gives CDR1 ENHRY, CDR2 SYGVKD. This CDR3 is 14 amino acids long. The V and J ends lost 9 bases and 5 bases respectively, with 14 bases between them. CDR3 in DNA: TGTGCCATAGGTATACGAGGAGATAATTCACCCCTCCACTTT. The encoded protein is CAIGIRGDNSPLHF.